A single sample gave rise to the 24 T cell receptor beta chains below, sequenced in a study of cytomegalovirus exposure and HLA in healthy donors. Sequenced by immunoSEQ multiplex PCR; TCRdb stores in-frame clones only, minus some. The profile shows 110,000 or so clones, approximately 90% of them singletons. The specimen sequenced was PBMCs. The receptors stem from a young man in good health and CMV-seropositive.

The rearrangement joins TRBV14 to TRBJ1-2; perhaps TRBD1 as D (5 bases). Germline CDR1 reads SGHDN; CDR2 reads FVKESK. This CDR3 has 11 residues. V gave up 4 bases and J gave up 7 bases, with 7 bases separating them. The CDR3 here is CASSPGGGYTF. The DNA for the CDR3 is TGTGCCAGCAGCCCGGGGGGTGGCTACACCTTC.

This clone has a handful of counts. V gene TRBV4-2 combines with J gene TRBJ1-2, with a weak D call TRBD1 (5 bases). Trimming cost V 2 bases and J 6 bases, with 13 bases left between them. The CDR3 is 14 residues long. The V gene's germline CDR1 is LGHNA and CDR2 YNFKEQ. CDR3 in amino acids: CASSQMGLSHGYTF. CDR3 bases: TGTGCCAGCAGCCAAATGGGACTTAGCCATGGCTACACCTTC.

This clone occurred a few times. The J gene is TRBJ1-1, the V gene TRBV11-2, with a possible D match to TRBD1 (5 bases). Trimming pared 5 bases from V and 0 bases from J, leaving 10 bases between. Germline CDR1 and CDR2: SGHAT and FQNNGV. This CDR3 is 14 amino acids long. For the CDR3, the DNA is TGTGCCAGCAGCCGGGGGACTATGAACACTGAAGCTTTCTTT. Translation: CASSRGTMNTEAFF. The full variable domain, rest sourced from reference TRBV11-2 and TRBJ1-1, is EAGVAQSPRYKIIEKRQSVAFWCNPISGHATLYWYQQILGQGPKLLIQFQNNGVVDDSQLPKDRFSAERLKGVDSTLKIQPAKLEDSAVYLCASSRGTMNTEAFFGQGTRLTVV.

In DNA, the CDR3 is TGTGCCAGCAGCCCAAATTTGGGGGAGGGGCCCCCCTACGAGCAGTACTTC. Encoded protein: CASSPNLGEGPPYEQYF. This chain uses TRBV7-9 with TRBJ2-7, with 7 nucleotides matching TRBD2. Looked up from germline, CDR1 is SEHNR and CDR2 is FQNEAQ (reference sequence). CDR3 length: 17 amino acids. Trimming cost V 5 bases and J 2 bases; bases outside gene matches: 15.

The V call is TRBV6-1, the J call TRBJ1-5; weak D call: TRBD1 (5 bases). Deletions cut 4 bases from V and 6 bases from J, with 16 bases between. Germline V gene lookup returns CDR1 MNHNS and CDR2 SASEGT. The CDR3 sequence is 15 residues long. CDR3 in amino acids: CASSARRQSTQPQHF. CDR3 nucleotide sequence: TGTGCCAGCAGTGCCCGACGACAGTCTACTCAGCCCCAGCATTTT.

This chain links TRBV4-3 with TRBJ1-1, with unresolved D. Germline CDR1 LGHNA, CDR2 YSLEER. This CDR3 contains 14 residues. With 6 bases removed from V and 4 bases from J, the gap between germline ends came to 15 bases. CDR3 DNA: TGCGCCAGCAGTGGTTATGAACGGGGCACTGAAGCTTTCTTT. It yields the protein CASSGYERGTEAFF.

This clone has only one observation. The rearrangement uses TRBV7-2 and TRBJ2-5; D remains unclear. Germline CDR1 reads SGHTA; CDR2 reads FQGNSA. Trimming removed 6 bases from V and 3 bases from J, with 11 bases in between. The CDR3 length is 13 residues. For the CDR3, the DNA is TGTGCCAGCAGTCCAACCCGGGAAGAGACCCAGTACTTC. Translated, it gives CASSPTREETQYF.

The chain combines TRBV5-6 with TRBJ2-1, with 8 bases that match TRBD1. The CDR3 extends over 17 amino acids. With V trimmed by 1 base and J by 6 bases, 12 bases remained unmatched. CDR1 and CDR2 (germline): SGHDT, YYEEEE. CDR3 sequence: CASSLMIARTGINEQFF. The CDR3 nucleotides are TGTGCCAGCAGCTTGATGATAGCGAGGACAGGGATCAATGAGCAGTTCTTC.

This chain joins TRBV7-9 and TRBJ2-1, with 7 bases that match TRBD2. The junction had 12 bases not matched to a gene; V was cut back by 8 bases and J by 5 bases. The CDR3 totals 15 residues. Germline CDR1 is SEHNR and CDR2 is FQNEAQ (reference sequence). CDR3 sequence (DNA): TGTGCCAGCCTTTCGGCAGCGGGGCGTAACAATGAGCAGTTCTTC. This translates into CASLSAAGRNNEQFF.

The chain is built from TRBV27 and TRBJ2-7; D is uncertain. CDR3 length: 17 amino acids. The germline V gene has CDR1 MNHEY and CDR2 SMNVEV (reference sequence). V was pared by 0 bases and J by 3 bases, with 18 bases between. The CDR3 is CASSLSHSEANFYEQYF. CDR3 DNA: TGTGCCAGCAGTTTATCCCACTCCGAGGCCAACTTCTACGAGCAGTACTTC.

The genes are TRBV28 and TRBJ2-1; D call uncertain. Looked up from germline, CDR1 is MDHEN and CDR2 is SYDVKM. The CDR3 is 11 amino acids. Trimming pared 7 bases from V and 7 bases from J, leaving 8 bases between. The CDR3 DNA reads TGTGCCAGCACAGGAAAAAATGAGCAGTTCTTC. This sequence encodes CASTGKNEQFF. Filled out from reference TRBV28 and TRBJ2-1, the complete variable domain reads DVKVTQSSRYLVKRTGEKVFLECVQDMDHENMFWYRQDPGLGLRLIYFSYDVKMKEKGDIPEGYSVSREKKERFSLILESASTNQTSMYLCASTGKNEQFFGPGTRLTVL.

The chain has TRBV7-3 and TRBJ2-6; D is undetermined. Germline V gives CDR1 SGHTA, CDR2 FQGTGA. Trimming stripped 5 bases from V and 5 bases from J, with 22 bases between. This CDR3 comprises 18 residues. The CDR3 sequence: CASSTMIRLQSRANVLTF. CDR3 nucleotide sequence: TGTGCCAGCAGCACCATGATACGCTTACAAAGTCGGGCCAACGTCCTGACTTTC.

This rearrangement joins TRBV4-2 to TRBJ1-6; D might be TRBD1 (5 bases). This CDR3 region has 16 residues. V was shortened by 0 bases and J by 10 bases, with 16 bases between the two germline ends. The germline gives CDR1 LGHNA, CDR2 YNFKEQ. CDR3 sequence: CASSQEEWDLGSPLHF. Written as DNA, the CDR3 is TGTGCCAGCAGCCAAGAAGAATGGGACTTGGGATCACCCCTCCACTTT.

The chain is built from TRBV7-9 and TRBJ2-4; TRBD2 matches 7 bases. V trimming: 4 bases; J trimming: 4 bases; junction bases outside the gene matches: 7. This CDR3 comprises 15 residues. Germline V gene data show CDR1 as SEHNR and CDR2 as FQNEAQ (reference sequence). The CDR3 sequence: CASSSATGGKNIQYF. CDR3 nucleotide sequence: TGTGCCAGCAGCTCCGCCACGGGGGGTAAAAACATTCAGTACTTC.

Concerning this clone: Relative to the germline gene, one junction end is altered; a read error may explain this. The chain combines TRBV15 with TRBJ2-3; D call uncertain. CDR1 is LNHNV and CDR2 is YYDKDF in the germline V gene (reference sequence). CDR3 length: 15 amino acids. The CDR3 DNA is TGTGCCACCAGCAGAGATGGAAGCGTCACAAATACGCAGTATTTT. It encodes CATSRDGSVTNTQYF. The full variable domain, its missing parts supplied by reference TRBV15 and TRBJ2-3, is DAMVIQNPRYQVTQFGKPVTLSCSQTLNHNVMYWYQQKSSQAPKLLFHYYDKDFNNEADTPDNFQSRRPNTSFCFLDIRSPGLGDTAMYLCATSRDGSVTNTQYFGPGTRLTVL.

In its sample, this clone was seen a few times. The chain carries TRBV7-2 and TRBJ2-7; D uncertain. The CDR3 contains 11 residues. Between the trimmed V and J ends, which lost 4 bases and 3 bases, there was a span of 4 bases. Per the germline V gene, CDR1 is SGHTA and CDR2 is FQGNSA. Written as DNA, the CDR3 is TGTGCCAGCAGCTCCCTCTACGAGCAGTACTTC. It codes for CASSSLYEQYF.

The genes are TRBV5-4 and TRBJ2-7; possible D gene TRBD1, 5 bases. Trimming cost V 4 bases and J 3 bases, with 17 bases left between them. The germline V gene has CDR1 SGHNT and CDR2 YYREEE (reference sequence). The CDR3 is 15 residues long. The CDR3 bases are TGTGCCAGCAGCGTGCAGGGTTGGTATGGCTACGAGCAGTACTTC. Protein sequence: CASSVQGWYGYEQYF.

The CDR3 region has the DNA TGTGCCAGCTCACCATTAGGGGGGGCCGAGCAGTACTTC. The encoded protein is CASSPLGGAEQYF. The chain employs TRBV18 and TRBJ2-7; D is possibly TRBD2 (7 bases). The CDR3 runs to 13 residues. CDR1 KGHSH and CDR2 LQKENI come from the germline V gene. V was clipped by 2 bases and J by 6 bases, with 11 bases between them.

This chain joins TRBV6-5 and TRBJ2-3, with TRBD2 matching 9 bases. The germline gives CDR1 MNHEY, CDR2 SVGAGI. Germline trimming cut 6 bases from V and 4 bases from J; bases unmatched to any gene: 8. The CDR3 runs to 15 residues. Here the CDR3 DNA reads TGTGCCAGCAGCTTGATGCGGGGGGGACCAGATACGCAGTATTTT. Translation gives CASSLMRGGPDTQYF.

The chain's CDR3 is CASSSATGRNTEAFF. CDR3 nucleotides: TGTGCCAGCAGTTCCGCGACAGGGCGGAACACTGAAGCTTTCTTT. The J gene is TRBJ1-1, the V gene TRBV6-6; 7 bases are shared with TRBD1. Germline V gives CDR1 MNHNY, CDR2 SVGAGI (reference sequence). V shed 4 bases, J shed 1 base, and the junction held 6 bases outside the gene matches. This CDR3 contains 15 residues.

This chain connects TRBV5-4 to TRBJ2-4, with a possible D match to TRBD1 (5 bases). V was trimmed by 1 base and J by 6 bases, leaving 14 bases between them. CDR1 is SGHNT, CDR2 YYREEE, per germline (reference sequence). The CDR3 totals 15 residues. CDR3 protein: CASSLSVGRVNIQYF. The CDR3 coding sequence is TGTGCCAGCAGCTTGTCTGTGGGCAGGGTAAACATTCAGTACTTC.

The chain uses TRBV6-5 and TRBJ2-7; 7 bases are shared with TRBD1. Germline V gives CDR1 MNHEY, CDR2 SVGAGI. The trim removed 0 bases at V and 5 bases at J, leaving 10 bases unmatched. This CDR3 has 16 residues. The CDR3: CASSYSSTGVVDEQYF. CDR3 DNA: TGTGCCAGCAGTTACTCTTCTACAGGGGTGGTGGACGAGCAGTACTTC.

The gene calls are TRBV27 and TRBJ1-1; 9 positions agree with TRBD1. Germline lookup yields CDR1 MNHEY and CDR2 SMNVEV (reference sequence). The J segment lost 6 bases and the V segment lost 9 bases, leaving 14 bases of the junction unmatched. The CDR3 runs to 15 residues. In DNA form, the CDR3 reads TGTGCCAGTTTCCCGGACAGGGGCTCTTTCGCTGAAGCTTTCTTT. This translates into CASFPDRGSFAEAFF.

The rearrangement joins TRBV6-5 to TRBJ2-1, with a weak D call TRBD1 (5 bases). The germline V and J ends were trimmed by 2 bases and 5 bases, with 16 bases remaining between them. From germline, CDR1 is MNHEY and CDR2 SVGAGI. The length of the CDR3 is 16 residues. Written as DNA, the CDR3 is TGTGCCAGCAGTTACGGGGCCGCACACCTTCACAATGAGCAGTTCTTC. Translation: CASSYGAAHLHNEQFF.